This is a list of T cell receptor beta chains from one sample in a study of T cell repertoires in cytomegalovirus infection. These receptors have no identified antigens. TCRdb re-called the reads through MiXCR, storing one row per CDR3 protein. Among under 850,000 distinct CDR3 sequences, about 30% were seen once, and the ten largest hold around a sixth. Sequenced material: cultured PBMCs, taken from culture after CMV antigen stimulation. These receptor sequences come from a human donor in good health (CMV status not recorded). Some clones in this sample may be carry-over from other donors' samples. CDR3s include the opening cysteine and the closing phenylalanine or tryptophan. D genes are given only for firm matches. Where a row states a size, it is once, few, many or the class of an expanded clone; other rows omit it.

NA	TRBV20-1	TRBJ1-2	12	NA	TGCAGTGCTAGAGTGGCCTCCCATGGCTACACCTTC	CSARVASHGYTF
few	TRBV12-3/TRBV12-4	TRBJ2-1	16	TRBD2	TGTGCCAGCAGTTTGCGGGGAGCGGGGGCGGGCAATGAGCAGTTCTTC	CASSLRGAGAGNEQFF
NA	TRBV6-1	TRBJ2-2	15	TRBD1	TGTGCCAGCAGTGAAGTTACAGGGGGTCCCGGGGAGCTGTTTTTT	CASSEVTGGPGELFF
NA	TRBV9	TRBJ1-2	13	NA	TGTGCCAGCAGCGAGGGGAGTGTGTATGGCTACACCTTC	CASSEGSVYGYTF
NA	TRBV29-1	TRBJ1-1	16	TRBD1	TGCAGCGTTGGAGTACCCCCCAACAGGGGCTGGTCTGAAGCTTTCTTT	CSVGVPPNRGWSEAFF
NA	TRBV10-3	TRBJ1-1	13	NA	TGTGCCATCAAAAGGGGCCCCTCCACTGAAGCTTTCTTT	CAIKRGPSTEAFF
NA	TRBV2	TRBJ1-2	13	NA	TGTGCCAGCAGGATTGGACAAGGCTATGGCTACACCTTC	CASRIGQGYGYTF
few	TRBV4-2	TRBJ1-5	15	NA	TGTGCCAGCAGCCAAACCCCGGCGGGCCATCAGCCCCAGCATTTT	CASSQTPAGHQPQHF
many	TRBV7-2	TRBJ1-2	13	NA	TGTGCCAGCAGCCCCCCGGAGGCCGGGGGCTACACCTTC	CASSPPEAGGYTF
NA	TRBV4-1	TRBJ2-5	13	NA	TGCGCCAGCAGCCAAGGACACCAAGAGACCCAGTACTTC	CASSQGHQETQYF
NA	TRBV7-2	TRBJ2-4	16	TRBD1	TGTGCCAGCAGCGGACAGGGACCCCTCTCCAAAAACATTCAGTACTTC	CASSGQGPLSKNIQYF
NA	TRBV20-1	TRBJ1-1	12	NA	TGCAGTGCTAGAGCGGGATATACTGAAGCTTTCTTT	CSARAGYTEAFF
NA	TRBV6-1	TRBJ2-5	14	TRBD1	TGTGCCAGCGTCAGGGACAGGGCGGGAGAGACCCAGTACTTC	CASVRDRAGETQYF
NA	TRBV11-2	TRBJ1-6	13	NA	TGTGCCAGCAGCTTCTTGGAGAATTCACCCCTCCACTTT	CASSFLENSPLHF
many	TRBV7-4	TRBJ2-7	18	TRBD1	TGTGCCAGCAGTTGGGGACAGGGTATTCTAATCCCCTCCTACGAGCAGTACTTC	CASSWGQGILIPSYEQYF
few	TRBV4-1	TRBJ1-5	16	TRBD1	TGCGCCAGCAGCCCAACCACAGGGGGCAGGGATCAGCCCCAGCATTTT	CASSPTTGGRDQPQHF
NA	TRBV27	TRBJ2-1	15	TRBD2	TGTGCCAGCAGTCAAAGCGGGACTGTTTTCAATGAGCAGTTCTTC	CASSQSGTVFNEQFF
NA	TRBV5-6	TRBJ1-2	14	TRBD1	TGTGCCAGCAGCACACCCTACAGGGGCTATGGCTACACCTTC	CASSTPYRGYGYTF
NA	TRBV25-1	TRBJ1-1	13	NA	TGTGCCAGCAGTTTACAGCAGAACACTGAAGCTTTCTTT	CASSLQQNTEAFF
NA	TRBV19	TRBJ2-5	16	TRBD2	TGTGCCAGTAGTATACGGACTAGCGGGGGGCAAGAGACCCAGTACTTC	CASSIRTSGGQETQYF
NA	TRBV20-1	TRBJ1-6	17	NA	TGCAGTGCTAGAGAAGGGTCAAAGAGGGGTTATAATTCACCCCTCCACTTT	CSAREGSKRGYNSPLHF
NA	TRBV5-3	TRBJ2-2	15	TRBD2	TGTGCCAGCAGCGGCGGACTAGCGCGGACCGGGGAGCTGTTTTTT	CASSGGLARTGELFF
NA	TRBV7-2	TRBJ2-2	13	TRBD1	TGTGCCAGCAGCTTAGGACAGGGCGGGGAGCTGTTTTTT	CASSLGQGGELFF
NA	TRBV28	TRBJ2-1	16	TRBD2	TGTGCCAGCAGTTTCCCTAGCGGGGAGTCTTCACTAGGGCAGTTCTTC	CASSFPSGESSLGQFF
few	TRBV7-2	TRBJ2-3	13	NA	TGTGCCAGCAGCTGGGACGGTGGGGATACGCAGTATTTT	CASSWDGGDTQYF
NA	TRBV7-9	TRBJ2-3	15	NA	TGTGCCAGCACGGAGCCCCTAGAGAACACAGATACGCAGTATTTT	CASTEPLENTDTQYF
NA	TRBV20-1	TRBJ1-1	16	NA	TGCAGTGTCGTGCTAGGACAGACTTATATGAACACTGAAGCTTTCTTT	CSVVLGQTYMNTEAFF
NA	TRBV25-1	TRBJ2-3	17	NA	TGTGCCAGCAGGTCTTTCGGCCCGGGACAACTCACAGATACGCAGTATTTT	CASRSFGPGQLTDTQYF
many	TRBV7-2	TRBJ1-2	12	NA	TGTGCCAGCAGCTTATTCGGTGCACGCGACACCTTC	CASSLFGARDTF
many	TRBV7-2	TRBJ2-7	14	TRBD1	TGTGCCAGCAGCAGGACAGGGGGCGGGTACGAGCAGTACTTC	CASSRTGGGYEQYF
NA	TRBV7-2	TRBJ2-7	15	TRBD2	TGTGCCAGCAGGGGGGGGTTTCCGGGCCGCTACGAGCAGTACTTC	CASRGGFPGRYEQYF
NA	TRBV6-5	TRBJ2-7	14	NA	TGTGCCAGCAGTTACAGGGGGTTGTCCTACGAGCAGTACTTC	CASSYRGLSYEQYF
NA	TRBV11-2	TRBJ2-7	15	TRBD2	TGTGCCAGCAGCTTCTATCTAGCGGGAGACAACGAGCAGTACTTC	CASSFYLAGDNEQYF
NA	TRBV6-2/TRBV6-3	TRBJ2-7	15	TRBD2	TGTGCCAGCAGTTATGTACTAGCGGGATCCTACGAGCAGTACTTC	CASSYVLAGSYEQYF
few	TRBV4-1	TRBJ2-7	15	NA	TGCGCCAGCAGCCCCCGGGGCAGGCCCTCCTACGAGCAGTACTTC	CASSPRGRPSYEQYF
few	TRBV6-5	TRBJ2-2	19	TRBD1	TGTGCCAGCAGTTACCGACAGGGGCAACGAAAAACGAACACCGGGGAGCTGTTTTTT	CASSYRQGQRKTNTGELFF
NA	TRBV5-8	TRBJ1-5	15	NA	TGTGCCAGCAGCTTGGAGGGGCGGCGCAATCAGCCCCAGCATTTT	CASSLEGRRNQPQHF
once	TRBV6-6	TRBJ2-3	17	TRBD2	TGTGCCAGCAGTTACCTAGCGGGAGGGCCTGGCACAGATACGCAGTATTTT	CASSYLAGGPGTDTQYF
few	TRBV12-3/TRBV12-4	TRBJ2-5	14	NA	TGTGCCAGCAGTACTCCGAGGTTCCAAGAGACCCAGTACTTC	CASSTPRFQETQYF
NA	TRBV5-6	TRBJ2-5	16	NA	TGTGCCAGCAGCTTGCTCCGGGGATACTCACAAGAGACCCAGTACTTC	CASSLLRGYSQETQYF
few	TRBV6-1	TRBJ2-7	13	TRBD1	TGTGCCAGCAGTCGGACAGGGCCCTACGAGCAGTACTTC	CASSRTGPYEQYF
many	TRBV5-4	TRBJ1-2	15	TRBD1	TGTGCCAGCAGATCTCCGGGACAGGGTTTGCATGGCTACACCTTC	CASRSPGQGLHGYTF
NA	TRBV20-1	TRBJ2-7	13	NA	TGCAGTGCTAGCACAGCCTGGGGCGGGGAGCAGTACTTC	CSASTAWGGEQYF
once	TRBV20-1	TRBJ2-1	12	NA	TGCAGTGCCTCCTCCCCCTACAATGAGCAGTTCTTC	CSASSPYNEQFF
many	TRBV7-6	TRBJ2-7	13	NA	TGTGCCAGCAGCTTGGGGACGGGCTACGAGCAGTACTTC	CASSLGTGYEQYF
few	TRBV11-2	TRBJ2-4	14	TRBD1	TGTGCCAGCAGCGGACGGACAGGGTTGAACATTCAGTACTTC	CASSGRTGLNIQYF
few	TRBV7-6	TRBJ2-7	16	TRBD1	TGTGCCAGCAGCTTAGGGGCTGAGACAGGGAACTACGAGCAGTACTTC	CASSLGAETGNYEQYF
many	TRBV28	TRBJ2-1	15	TRBD2	TGTGCCAGCAGAACTCTAGCGGGTGCTTCAAATGAGCAGTTCTTC	CASRTLAGASNEQFF
NA	TRBV11-2	TRBJ2-1	17	NA	TGTGCCAGCAGCTTATCTACAGGGTCCCCCTCCTACAATGAGCAGTTCTTC	CASSLSTGSPSYNEQFF
NA	TRBV6-4	TRBJ2-3	17	TRBD2	TGTGCCAGCAGTGACTCCCCACTAGCGGGGAGCACAGATACGCAGTATTTT	CASSDSPLAGSTDTQYF
NA	TRBV29-1	TRBJ2-3	14	TRBD1	TGCAGCGTCGCGACAGGGGTCGTCACAGATACGCAGTATTTT	CSVATGVVTDTQYF
few	TRBV30	TRBJ2-3	14	TRBD1	TGTGCCTGGAGTGTACAGGGGAGCACAGATACGCAGTATTTT	CAWSVQGSTDTQYF
few	TRBV6-1	TRBJ1-5	13	NA	TGTGCCAGCACCCTGTTACAGAATCAGCCCCAGCATTTT	CASTLLQNQPQHF
NA	TRBV7-2	TRBJ2-7	15	NA	TGTGCCAGCAGCTGGGCGGCTAGCGTCTCCTACGAGCAGTACTTC	CASSWAASVSYEQYF